Only one count was recorded for the clone carrying this T cell receptor beta chain. The data are from a study of blood T cell repertoires in COVID-19. At the level of the study: Whether acute or convalescent, the COVID-19 samples came from the United States, Italy and Spain.

The ends lost 5 bases at V and 5 bases at J; junction bases unmatched: 11. CDR1 is MNHEY and CDR2 is SVGAGI in the germline V gene. The CDR3 has 15 amino acids. The data were produced by immunoSEQ multiplex PCR, yet TCRdb's version contains in-frame clones alone and is incomplete. Of about 83,000 clones detected, 65% to 80% appear once; the ten largest clones hold about 20%. This chain uses TRBV6-5 with TRBJ1-2; 7 bases align to TRBD1. What was sequenced was peripheral blood. The TCR was taken from a woman older than 75 with active or convalescent COVID-19. CDR3 region: CASSPTGDGRYGYTF. For the CDR3, the DNA is TGTGCCAGCAGTCCCACAGGGGACGGGCGGTATGGCTACACCTTC.